One sample yielded the 25 T cell receptor beta chains listed below, sequenced in a study of T cells in localized non-small cell lung cancer. Repertoires were generated with immunoSEQ multiplex PCR, while TCRdb's copy carries only in-frame clones and drops some. The table records around 94,000 clones, approximately 86% of them present only once. The sample consisted of peripheral blood, taken before any cancer treatment. These receptors originate from a man aged 35-69 years with stage I squamous cell lung carcinoma.

The V and J genes are TRBV19 and TRBJ1-5; 7 nucleotides line up with TRBD1. Germline V CDR1 and CDR2: LNHDA, SQIVND (reference sequence). The CDR3 is 13 residues long. J gave up 3 bases and V 9 bases, and 5 bases lay outside the gene matches. CDR3 sequence: CASRGQSNQPQHF. The CDR3 DNA follows: TGTGCCAGCCGGGGACAGTCCAATCAGCCCCAGCATTTT.

The chain is built from TRBV9 and TRBJ1-3; 8 bases are a match to TRBD1. Germline V gene data show CDR1 as SGDLS and CDR2 as YYNGEE. J gave up 5 bases and V 0 bases, and 4 bases lay outside the gene matches. The CDR3 contains 15 residues. The CDR3 loop is CASSVGQGPRNTIYF. CDR3 nucleotide sequence: TGTGCCAGCAGCGTAGGACAGGGGCCGAGAAACACCATATATTTT.

This chain connects TRBV7-2 to TRBJ1-1; TRBD1 aligns across 11 bases. This CDR3 is built from 15 residues. Looked up from germline, CDR1 is SGHTA and CDR2 is FQGNSA. V trimming: 5 bases; J trimming: 4 bases; junction bases outside the gene matches: 6. CDR3 sequence: CASSPQGQGATEAFF. Written as DNA, the CDR3 is TGTGCCAGCAGCCCCCAAGGACAGGGGGCCACTGAAGCTTTCTTT.

This rearrangement joins TRBV5-1 to TRBJ2-7; the D gene is possibly TRBD2 (5 bases). V lost 4 bases, J lost 7 bases, and 12 bases lay in between. Germline loops: CDR1 SGHRS, CDR2 YFSETQ. The CDR3 covers 12 residues. CDR3 in amino acids: CASSQGRREQYF. The CDR3 region has the DNA TGCGCCAGCAGCCAAGGAAGGAGGGAGCAGTACTTC. Full variable domain (outside the CDR3, taken from reference TRBV5-1 and TRBJ2-7): KAGVTQTPRYLIKTRGQQVTLSCSPISGHRSVSWYQQTPGQGLQFLFEYFSETQRNKGNFPGRFSGRQFSNSRSEMNVSTLELGDSALYLCASSQGRREQYFGPGTRLTVT.

This chain's CDR3 is CASSSAGSRYGYTF. The CDR3 coding sequence is TGTGCCAGCAGCTCGGCCGGGAGTAGATATGGCTACACCTTC. The chain employs TRBV5-4 and TRBJ1-2; D is unclear. CDR1 and CDR2 from the germline V gene are SGHNT and YYREEE (reference sequence). Trimming shortened V by 3 bases and J by 5 bases, and 14 bases separated the two germline ends. CDR3 size: 14 residues.

The chain carries TRBV6-6 and TRBJ2-7; D unclear. In germline, CDR1 is MNHNY, CDR2 SVGAGI (reference sequence). The length of the CDR3 is 11 residues. Trimming took off 6 bases at V and 1 base at J, with 4 bases between the two ends. The CDR3 nucleotides are TGTGCCAGCAGAATTTCCTACGAGCAGTACTTC. Protein sequence: CASRISYEQYF.

The chain carries TRBV28 and TRBJ2-7; D remains ambiguous. V lost 5 bases and J 2 bases, leaving 4 bases between the germline ends. CDR1 and CDR2 from the germline V gene are MDHEN and SYDVKM. The CDR3 totals 11 residues. The CDR3 bases are TGTGCCAGCAGTGTAACCTACGAGCAGTACTTC. Its translation is CASSVTYEQYF.

This clone was seen once. The chain has TRBV7-3 and TRBJ2-2; no firm D call. This CDR3 has 13 amino acids. The ends were cut back, 3 bases at V and 6 bases at J, with 8 bases in the middle. Germline V gene data show CDR1 as SGHTA and CDR2 as FQGTGA. Here the CDR3 reads CASSFGRSGELFF. For the CDR3, the DNA is TGTGCCAGCAGCTTCGGCAGGTCCGGGGAGCTGTTTTTT.

This chain links TRBV7-8 with TRBJ2-1, with TRBD1 identical over 8 bases. Germline V gives CDR1 SGHVS, CDR2 FQNEAQ. This CDR3 spans 16 amino acids. Trimming cost V 3 bases and J 6 bases; bases outside gene matches: 10. CDR3 loop: CASSFRRQGSLNEQFF. In DNA, the CDR3 is TGTGCCAGCAGCTTTAGGCGACAGGGGAGCCTCAATGAGCAGTTCTTC.

This chain uses TRBV4-1 with TRBJ2-1; the D gene could be TRBD1 or TRBD2 (5 bases each). Germline CDR1 reads MGHRA; CDR2 reads YSYEKL. The length of the CDR3 is 12 residues. V was clipped by 1 base and J by 11 bases, with 9 bases between them. DNA for the CDR3: TGCGCCAGCAGCCAAGTTGAGGGGAAGCAGTTCTTC. Translating gives CASSQVEGKQFF.

This clone was detected once. The V call is TRBV29-1, the J call TRBJ2-1; 9 nucleotides agree with TRBD1. V dropped 6 bases and J dropped 8; count of bases not matched to a gene: 5. The CDR3 spans 12 residues. CDR1 is SQVTM and CDR2 is ANQGSEA in the germline V gene. The CDR3 DNA reads as TGCAGCGTCACAGGGGGCGGCGATGAGCAGTTCTTC. Residues: CSVTGGGDEQFF.

This clone was detected only a few times. The CDR3 protein is CASSVAPGNTEAFF. For the CDR3, the DNA is TGTGCCAGCAGCGTAGCCCCAGGTAACACTGAAGCTTTCTTT. V usage is TRBV9 and J usage is TRBJ1-1, with unresolved D. The germline V gene has CDR1 SGDLS and CDR2 YYNGEE. With 0 bases removed from V and 2 bases from J, the gap between germline ends came to 8 bases. The CDR3 is made up of 14 amino acids.

This chain connects TRBV18 to TRBJ1-2, with 10 bases that match TRBD1. The CDR3 has 15 amino acids. Losses at the gene ends were 0 bases for V and 6 bases for J; bases not matched to a gene: 4. Germline CDR1 reads KGHSH; CDR2 reads LQKENI. CDR3 amino acids: CASSPPTTGGDGYTF. The CDR3 bases are TGTGCCAGCTCACCACCGACGACAGGGGGCGATGGCTACACCTTC.

The rearrangement links TRBV6-6 to TRBJ2-6; D ambiguous. CDR3 size: 16 residues. In germline, CDR1 is MNHNY, CDR2 SVGAGI (reference sequence). The V and J ends lost 5 bases and 1 base respectively, with 12 bases between them. The CDR3 spells CASSPRHNSGANVLTF. CDR3 in DNA: TGTGCCAGCAGTCCACGACATAATTCTGGGGCCAACGTCCTGACTTTC.

The V call is TRBV9, the J call TRBJ1-4; D is unresolved. V lost 0 bases and J lost 6, with 12 bases in between. Germline V gene lookup returns CDR1 SGDLS and CDR2 YYNGEE. The CDR3 runs 15 residues. The CDR3 loop reads CASSVGYAGDEKLFF. CDR3 nucleotides: TGTGCCAGCAGCGTAGGGTACGCGGGCGATGAAAAACTGTTTTTT.

This chain links TRBV5-1 with TRBJ1-2; D unclear. CDR1 and CDR2 from the germline V gene are SGHRS and YFSETQ. Trimming removed 0 bases from V and 6 bases from J, with 9 bases in between. The length of the CDR3 is 13 residues. DNA of the CDR3: TGCGCCAGCAGCTTGGCCTTAGGGAATGGCTACACCTTC. The encoded protein is CASSLALGNGYTF.

The rearrangement joins TRBV19 to TRBJ1-6; D perhaps matches TRBD1 (5 bases). CDR1 and CDR2 (germline): LNHDA, SQIVND (reference sequence). V was shortened by 4 bases and J by 8 bases, with 15 bases between the two germline ends. The CDR3 is 15 amino acids. Written as DNA, the CDR3 is TGTGCCAGTAGTACCAACCGGGACGGGGATTCACCCCTCCACTTT. Translating it yields CASSTNRDGDSPLHF.

CDR3 DNA: TGCGCCAGCAGCCAGAAAGGACAGTACCTACGCCTTGGGGCCAACGTCCTGACTTTC. It translates to CASSQKGQYLRLGANVLTF. This chain links TRBV4-1 with TRBJ2-6; D may be TRBD1 (6 bases). V lost 3 bases to trimming and J lost 3 bases, with 21 bases between them. Germline V gives CDR1 MGHRA, CDR2 YSYEKL. This CDR3 has 19 amino acids.

The chain joins TRBV11-2 to TRBJ2-5, with D perhaps matching TRBD1 or TRBD2 (5 bases each). Germline V gene sequence: CDR1 SGHAT, CDR2 FQNNGV. Trimming cost V 4 bases and J 7 bases, with 10 bases left between them. The CDR3 runs 12 residues. Here the CDR3 DNA reads TGTGCCAGCAGCTCTGGGGGAGCGACCCAGTACTTC. Translated, it gives CASSSGGATQYF.

This chain uses TRBV9 with TRBJ1-2, with a weak D call TRBD1 (5 bases). The CDR3 is made up of 13 amino acids. Germline V gene data show CDR1 as SGDLS and CDR2 as YYNGEE. V lost 7 bases to trimming and J lost 3 bases, with 13 bases between them. Here the CDR3 reads CASGRDPDYGYTF. The CDR3 DNA reads TGTGCCAGCGGGCGGGACCCGGACTATGGCTACACCTTC.

The rearrangement links TRBV5-1 to TRBJ1-1; D is undetermined. The V end was cut by 0 bases, the J end by 0 bases, with 6 bases between. The CDR3 loop spans 14 amino acids. The germline V gene encodes CDR1 SGHRS and CDR2 YFSETQ. DNA of the CDR3: TGCGCCAGCAGCTTGGAACCGCTGAACACTGAAGCTTTCTTT. Protein sequence: CASSLEPLNTEAFF.

The V gene is TRBV7-9, the J gene TRBJ2-2; the D gene is possibly TRBD1 (6 bases). Germline lookup yields CDR1 SEHNR and CDR2 FQNEAQ (reference sequence). This CDR3 has 16 amino acids. Trimming shortened V by 1 base and J by 1 base, and 10 bases separated the two germline ends. The chain's CDR3 is CASSLEGHRNTGELFF. CDR3 coding DNA: TGTGCCAGCAGCTTAGAGGGACACAGGAACACCGGGGAGCTGTTTTTT.

The V gene is TRBV7-9, the J gene TRBJ1-6, with D unclear. The CDR3 contains 14 residues. The germline V gene encodes CDR1 SEHNR and CDR2 FQNEAQ (reference sequence). V lost 6 bases and J lost 8, with 14 bases in between. CDR3 loop: CASSYLSTDSPLHF. The DNA of the CDR3 is TGTGCCAGCAGTTATCTGAGCACTGATTCACCCCTCCACTTT.

This clone was counted a few times. The chain employs TRBV18 and TRBJ1-6; D is unclear. Germline values: CDR1 KGHSH, CDR2 LQKENI. Between the trimmed V and J ends, which lost 4 bases and 8 bases, there was a span of 9 bases. This CDR3 is built from 13 residues. The CDR3 nucleotides read TGTGCCAGCTCACGTGATAGTGATTCACCCCTCCACTTT. Encoded protein: CASSRDSDSPLHF.

This clone rates as medium-sized. The V and J genes are TRBV6-1 and TRBJ1-5; no clear D gene. V gave up 5 bases and J gave up 0 bases, with 8 bases separating them. In germline, CDR1 is MNHNS, CDR2 SASEGT. The CDR3 is 14 amino acids. The CDR3 loop reads CASSNIYSNQPQHF. Here the CDR3 DNA reads TGTGCCAGCAGTAACATATATAGCAATCAGCCCCAGCATTTT.